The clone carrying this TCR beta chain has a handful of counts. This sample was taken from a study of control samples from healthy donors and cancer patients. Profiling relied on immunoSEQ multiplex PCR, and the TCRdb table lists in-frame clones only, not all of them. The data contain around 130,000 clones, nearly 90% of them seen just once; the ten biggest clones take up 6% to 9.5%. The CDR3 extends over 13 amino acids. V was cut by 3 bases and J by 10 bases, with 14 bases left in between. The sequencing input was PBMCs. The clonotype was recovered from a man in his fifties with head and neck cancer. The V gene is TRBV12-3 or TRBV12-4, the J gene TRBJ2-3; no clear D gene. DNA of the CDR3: TGTGCCAGCAGTTTTTTGCTGGATTTGTCGCAGTATTTT. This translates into CASSFLLDLSQYF.